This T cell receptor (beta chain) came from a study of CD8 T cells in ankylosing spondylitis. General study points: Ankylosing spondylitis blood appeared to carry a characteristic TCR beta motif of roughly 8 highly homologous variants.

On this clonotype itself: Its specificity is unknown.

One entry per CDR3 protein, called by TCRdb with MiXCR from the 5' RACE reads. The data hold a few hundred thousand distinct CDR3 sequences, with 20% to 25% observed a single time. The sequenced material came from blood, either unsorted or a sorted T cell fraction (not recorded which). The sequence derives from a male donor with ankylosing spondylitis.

CDR3 region: CASSPGWGRVGTGANVLTF. The CDR3 nucleotides read TGTGCCAGCAGTCCCGGTTGGGGCAGGGTGGGAACTGGGGCCAACGTCCTGACTTTC. The chain combines TRBV27 with TRBJ2-6; D might be TRBD1 (5 bases). This CDR3 is built from 19 residues. Between the trimmed V and J ends, which lost 5 bases and 2 bases, there was a span of 22 bases. Germline V gene data show CDR1 as MNHEY and CDR2 as SMNVEV (reference sequence).